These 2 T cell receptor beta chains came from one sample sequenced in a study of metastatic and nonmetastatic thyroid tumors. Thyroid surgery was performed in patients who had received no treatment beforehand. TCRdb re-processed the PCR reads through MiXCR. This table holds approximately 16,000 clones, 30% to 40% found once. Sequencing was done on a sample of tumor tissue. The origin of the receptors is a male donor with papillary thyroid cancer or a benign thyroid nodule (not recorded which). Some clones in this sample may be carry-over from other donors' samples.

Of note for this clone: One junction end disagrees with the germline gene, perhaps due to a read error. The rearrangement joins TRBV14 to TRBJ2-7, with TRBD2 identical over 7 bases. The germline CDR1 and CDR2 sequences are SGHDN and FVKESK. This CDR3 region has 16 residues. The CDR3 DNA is TGTGCCAGCATCCAAGCGGGGTCGCAGAAATCATCCGAGCAGTACTTC. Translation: CASIQAGSQKSSEQYF.

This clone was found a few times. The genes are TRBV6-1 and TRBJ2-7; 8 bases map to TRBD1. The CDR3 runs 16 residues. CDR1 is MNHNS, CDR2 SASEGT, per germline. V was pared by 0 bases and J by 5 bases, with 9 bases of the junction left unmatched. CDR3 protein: CASSEAVGQGSDEQYF. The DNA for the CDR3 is TGTGCCAGCAGTGAAGCGGTAGGACAGGGAAGCGACGAGCAGTACTTC.